The clone carrying this T cell receptor beta chain was seen a few times. Its antigen remains unknown. Each population that was sorted was more than 98% pure. Germline V gene lookup returns CDR1 SEHNR and CDR2 FQNEAQ (reference sequence). The V segment lost 1 base and the J segment 1 base; nucleotides outside the gene matches: 2. The CDR3 contains 16 residues. Reverse transcribing all isolated RNA meant expressed TCRB transcripts were sequenced. The average read count of naive, central memory and regulatory T cell samples was a few million. The method was immunoSEQ multiplex PCR; TCRdb's version includes in-frame clones alone and lacks a portion of them. The sample holds hundreds of thousands of clones, roughly 17% seen once. These data originate in a study of beta chain features in type 1 diabetes. Whole-study findings and limits: Unsettled here was the matter of whether HLA type influences TCRB rearrangement. Cells expressing TCR highly could be over-represented by cDNA sequencing.

The V and J genes are TRBV7-9 and TRBJ2-2; 8 nucleotides line up with TRBD1. The sample taken for sequencing was naive CD4+ T cells from blood. The sequence was obtained from a woman aged 18-35 years in good health. The CDR3 spells CASSLVGTGNTGELFF. CDR3 bases: TGTGCCAGCAGCTTAGTAGGGACAGGGAACACCGGGGAGCTGTTTTTT.